The 26 T cell receptor beta chains below all came from one sample that was sequenced in a study of blood T cell repertoires in COVID-19. The table came from immunoSEQ multiplex PCR; TCRdb's copy has only in-frame clones and leaves some out. The repertoire holds about 430,000 clones, with 75% to 90% as singletons. Sequencing was performed on PBMCs or T cells enriched from blood (not recorded which). These receptors all come from a man aged 25 to 40 who had recovered from COVID-19.

The chain employs TRBV6-5 and TRBJ1-1, with D hard to call. From germline, CDR1 is MNHEY and CDR2 SVGAGI. Trimming stripped 9 bases from V and 1 base from J, with 12 bases between. This CDR3 is 13 amino acids long. The CDR3 DNA follows: TGTGCCAGTTCCGGGTATAGGAACACTGAAGCTTTCTTT. As protein: CASSGYRNTEAFF.

The chain recombines TRBV18 with TRBJ1-6; TRBD1 aligns across 9 bases. Trimming at V came to 4 bases and at J to 6 bases, leaving 7 bases not matched to a gene. Germline-derived CDR1 and CDR2 are KGHSH and LQKENI. The CDR3 runs to 16 residues. In DNA form, the CDR3 reads TGTGCCAGCTCACTCTCCGGGACAGGGCCTAATTCACCCCTCCACTTT. Its protein is CASSLSGTGPNSPLHF.

The rearrangement joins TRBV5-1 to TRBJ1-4, with D possibly being TRBD1 (6 bases). This CDR3 is 14 amino acids long. Germline assignment: CDR1 SGHRS and CDR2 YFSETQ. The V end was cut by 3 bases, the J end by 5 bases, with 11 bases between. The CDR3, as DNA: TGCGCCAGCAGCTGGGCAGGGACAAATGAAAAACTGTTTTTT. This encodes CASSWAGTNEKLFF.

The chain is built from TRBV7-2 and TRBJ2-2; tentatively, D is TRBD2 (5 bases). Germline V gives CDR1 SGHTA, CDR2 FQGNSA. V gave up 0 bases and J gave up 5 bases, with 13 bases separating them. CDR3 length: 16 amino acids. CDR3 nucleotides: TGTGCCAGCAGCTTAGCCGGGAACGATCCTACCGGGGAGCTGTTTTTT. Protein product: CASSLAGNDPTGELFF. The whole variable domain, remainder taken from reference TRBV7-2 and TRBJ2-2, is GAGVSQSPSNKVTEKGKDVELRCDPISGHTALYWYRQSLGQGLEFLIYFQGNSAPDKSGLPSDRFSAERTGGSVSTLTIQRTQQEDSAVYLCASSLAGNDPTGELFFGEGSRLTVL.

CDR3: CASSSGLRAGDTQYF. In DNA, the CDR3 is TGTGCCAGCAGCTCCGGACTAAGGGCGGGGGATACGCAGTATTTT. This chain uses TRBV7-2 with TRBJ2-3, with D perhaps TRBD2 (6 bases). Germline V gene lookup returns CDR1 SGHTA and CDR2 FQGNSA. The CDR3 loop spans 15 amino acids. The V end was cut by 4 bases, the J end by 6 bases, with 17 bases between.

J is TRBJ1-3 and V is TRBV5-6; perhaps TRBD1 as D (6 bases). The CDR3 totals 15 residues. Germline V gives CDR1 SGHDT, CDR2 YYEEEE. V was pared by 5 bases and J by 0 bases, with 12 bases between. The CDR3 spells CASRNRDLSGNTIYF. The CDR3 DNA is TGTGCCAGCAGGAACAGGGACCTCTCTGGAAACACCATATATTTT.

The V and J genes are TRBV11-2 and TRBJ2-6; TRBD1 might be the D (5 bases). CDR1 SGHAT and CDR2 FQNNGV come from the germline V gene. The length of the CDR3 is 18 residues. Trimming took 1 base from V and 0 from J, leaving 13 bases between them. Here the CDR3 DNA reads TGTGCCAGCAGCTTAGGACGTGACAGTAGCTCTGGGGCCAACGTCCTGACTTTC. This sequence encodes CASSLGRDSSSGANVLTF.

The chain uses TRBV6-5 and TRBJ1-1; D not resolved. Germline V gene data show CDR1 as MNHEY and CDR2 as SVGAGI. The CDR3 is made up of 15 amino acids. V was cut by 0 bases and J by 7 bases, with 15 bases left in between. In nucleotides, the CDR3 is TGTGCCAGCAGTTACTCTAACCCAGCGGGGAATGAAGCTTTCTTT. Amino acids: CASSYSNPAGNEAFF.

J is TRBJ1-4 and V is TRBV5-1; D is possibly TRBD1 (6 bases). Trimming removed 4 bases at V and 8 bases at J, with 12 bases between. The CDR3 extends over 13 amino acids. The germline V gene encodes CDR1 SGHRS and CDR2 YFSETQ. Written as DNA, the CDR3 is TGCGCCAGCAGCATCGGACAGAGAGAAAAACTGTTTTTT. Its translation is CASSIGQREKLFF.

The chain links TRBV18 to TRBJ2-7; D remains ambiguous. CDR1 and CDR2 (germline): KGHSH, LQKENI. This CDR3 has 12 amino acids. The V end was cut by 4 bases, the J end by 2 bases, with 6 bases between. The CDR3 protein is CASSLTAYEQYF. The CDR3 DNA sequence: TGTGCCAGCTCACTTACAGCCTACGAGCAGTACTTC.

This rearrangement joins TRBV6-2 or TRBV6-3 to TRBJ2-1; 8 nucleotides align to TRBD2. Germline V lookup: CDR1 MNHEY, CDR2 SVGEGT. V dropped 4 bases and J dropped 1; count of bases not matched to a gene: 9. This CDR3 is 17 amino acids long. The CDR3 DNA follows: TGTGCCAGCAGTTCCCCCGGGGGGGCCTGGTCCTACAATGAGCAGTTCTTC. Translating gives CASSSPGGAWSYNEQFF.

The chain has TRBV2 and TRBJ1-6; 7 bases align to TRBD1. The CDR3 is 15 amino acids. Germline loops: CDR1 SNHLY, CDR2 FYNNEI. After removal of 7 bases from V and 7 bases from J, the junction contained 10 bases not matched to a gene. The CDR3 sequence: CASKVQGQINSPLHF. The CDR3 DNA is TGTGCCAGCAAGGTTCAGGGACAGATAAATTCACCCCTCCACTTT.

The gene calls are TRBV11-2 and TRBJ2-2, with D perhaps matching TRBD2 (5 bases). Looked up from germline, CDR1 is SGHAT and CDR2 is FQNNGV. This CDR3 contains 15 residues. V was clipped by 3 bases and J by 5 bases, with 13 bases between them. The CDR3 nucleotides read TGTGCCAGCAGCTTCGACTTGTGGGAGACCGGGGAGCTGTTTTTT. Translation gives CASSFDLWETGELFF. Filled out from reference TRBV11-2 and TRBJ2-2, the complete variable domain reads EAGVAQSPRYKIIEKRQSVAFWCNPISGHATLYWYQQILGQGPKLLIQFQNNGVVDDSQLPKDRFSAERLKGVDSTLKIQPAKLEDSAVYLCASSFDLWETGELFFGEGSRLTVL.

This clone appeared a few times. The chain links TRBV4-2 to TRBJ1-6, with D unresolved. Germline V lookup: CDR1 LGHNA, CDR2 YNFKEQ. The CDR3 is 16 amino acids. V lost 1 base and J 10 bases, leaving 17 bases between the germline ends. In nucleotides, the CDR3 is TGTGCCAGCAGCCAAGGGGTAGGGCAGGCGGGATCACCCCTCCACTTT. This gives the protein CASSQGVGQAGSPLHF.

The genes are TRBV10-2 and TRBJ1-1; D may be TRBD1 (5 bases). Trimming stripped 7 bases from V and 5 bases from J, with 17 bases between. Per germline, CDR1 WSHSY and CDR2 SAAADI. This CDR3 is built from 14 residues. The CDR3 DNA reads as TGCGCCAGCACCAACGAAGGGGTAGGGACTGAAGCTTTCTTT. It codes for CASTNEGVGTEAFF.

The chain joins TRBV7-9 to TRBJ2-1, with a possible D match to TRBD2 (5 bases). The CDR3 runs 12 residues. The V and J ends lost 1 base and 8 bases respectively, with 6 bases between them. Germline V gene sequence: CDR1 SEHNR, CDR2 FQNEAQ (reference sequence). CDR3 nucleotide sequence: TGTGCCAGCAGCTTAGGAGGGTATGAGCAGTTCTTC. Protein: CASSLGGYEQFF.

The genes are TRBV10-2 and TRBJ2-5; 8 bases map to TRBD2. Germline CDR1 and CDR2: WSHSY and SAAADI. Trimming removed 5 bases from V and 2 bases from J; junction bases left unmatched: 4. The CDR3 length is 14 residues. This chain's CDR3 is CASSPTSGQETQYF. The DNA for the CDR3 is TGCGCCAGCAGTCCAACTAGCGGTCAAGAGACCCAGTACTTC.

The J gene is TRBJ2-7, the V gene TRBV6-5, with TRBD1 identical over 8 bases. Germline-derived CDR1 and CDR2 are MNHEY and SVGAGI. The ends lost 7 bases at V and 2 bases at J; junction bases unmatched: 7. This CDR3 spans 14 amino acids. In DNA, the CDR3 is TGTGCCAGCACGCCTGGGACAGGAACCTACGAGCAGTACTTC. Its protein is CASTPGTGTYEQYF.

J is TRBJ1-1 and V is TRBV7-9; possible D gene TRBD1, 5 bases. Between the trimmed V and J ends, which lost 5 bases and 1 base, there was a span of 14 bases. This CDR3 has 15 residues. CDR1 is SEHNR and CDR2 is FQNEAQ in the germline V gene (reference sequence). The CDR3 coding sequence is TGTGCCAGCAGCGTAGGAAACGGGGGGAACACTGAAGCTTTCTTT. Protein product: CASSVGNGGNTEAFF.

In this sample, this clone turned up a few times. The chain employs TRBV19 and TRBJ1-2, with D possibly being TRBD1 (5 bases). The V and J ends lost 9 bases and 0 bases respectively, with 11 bases between them. Germline V gene data show CDR1 as LNHDA and CDR2 as SQIVND (reference sequence). This CDR3 is built from 13 residues. The CDR3 nucleotides read TGTGCCAGCGGGCGGGGCACTAACTATGGCTACACCTTC. As protein: CASGRGTNYGYTF.

This chain joins TRBV15 and TRBJ2-7; tentatively, D is TRBD1 (6 bases). This CDR3 has 13 amino acids. Trimming took off 5 bases at V and 2 bases at J, with 10 bases between the two ends. Germline lookup yields CDR1 LNHNV and CDR2 YYDKDF (reference sequence). The CDR3 loop is CATSRRQAYEQYF. In DNA form, the CDR3 reads TGTGCCACCAGCCGACGACAGGCCTACGAGCAGTACTTC.

The rearrangement uses TRBV5-5 and TRBJ2-3; the match to TRBD2 covers 10 bases. Per the germline V gene, CDR1 is SGHKS and CDR2 is YYEKEE (reference sequence). The CDR3 sequence is 15 residues long. The V and J ends lost 5 bases and 1 base, in that order; junction bases with no gene match: 4. The CDR3 DNA reads TGTGCCAGCAGGGTCGGACTAGCGGGCACAGATACGCAGTATTTT. Amino acids: CASRVGLAGTDTQYF.

The rearrangement joins TRBV30 to TRBJ1-6; 8 bases line up with TRBD1. V shed 3 bases, J shed 10 bases, and the junction held 8 bases outside the gene matches. The CDR3 has 14 residues. CDR1 is GTSNPN and CDR2 is SVGIG in the germline V gene (reference sequence). The CDR3 spells CAWSLDRDRSPLHF. The CDR3 DNA follows: TGTGCCTGGAGCCTGGACAGGGATAGATCACCCCTCCACTTT.

This chain links TRBV18 with TRBJ1-1, with a weak D call TRBD1 (6 bases). The germline CDR1 and CDR2 sequences are KGHSH and LQKENI. The ends were cut back, 4 bases at V and 3 bases at J, with 24 bases in the middle. The CDR3 contains 18 residues. CDR3: CASSLFRQPRGGDTEAFF. The CDR3 nucleotides read TGTGCCAGCTCACTTTTTCGACAGCCGCGAGGGGGGGACACTGAAGCTTTCTTT.

V is TRBV28 and J is TRBJ2-1, with D perhaps TRBD1 (6 bases). V lost 2 bases and J 0 bases, leaving 11 bases between the germline ends. The CDR3 totals 16 residues. Germline V gives CDR1 MDHEN, CDR2 SYDVKM. CDR3 region: CASSLRFRGSYNEQFF. In DNA form, the CDR3 reads TGTGCCAGCAGTTTACGGTTCAGGGGCTCCTACAATGAGCAGTTCTTC.

The chain carries TRBV5-6 and TRBJ2-1; 9 bases map to TRBD1. Germline V gives CDR1 SGHDT, CDR2 YYEEEE. The CDR3 loop spans 15 amino acids. The V segment lost 3 bases and the J segment 4 bases; nucleotides outside the gene matches: 5. The CDR3 nucleotides are TGTGCCAGCAGCTGGACCGGGACAGGGTACAATGAGCAGTTCTTC. The encoded protein is CASSWTGTGYNEQFF.